This T cell receptor (beta chain) was documented in a study of CD8+ T cells in alopecia areata. Study at large: At a dose of 5 to 10 mg twice daily, oral tofacitinib was given to treated patients.

Study findings and constraints: Scalp and blood retained many expanded lesional clones during tofacitinib.

Sample treatment: oral pan-JAK inhibitor, 5-10 mg twice daily. In each case, RNA was isolated and then reverse transcribed into cDNA as the sequencing template. TCRdb keeps only in-frame clones here, not all; method: immunoSEQ multiplex PCR. In the table there are fewer than 250,000 clones, roughly 44% of which are singletons. V shed 10 bases, J shed 5 bases, and the junction held 14 bases outside the gene matches. The CDR3 is made up of 16 amino acids. Germline assignment: CDR1 MGHDK and CDR2 SYGVNS. On this clone: Antigen unknown.

The rearrangement uses TRBV25-1 and TRBJ2-1, with 10 bases aligning to TRBD2. The sequence was collected from a human donor with alopecia areata. The sample consisted of CD4+ T cells sorted from blood, taken around week 37, from a patient treated with tofacitinib. The CDR3 here is CATAGRFGLADNEQFF. The DNA for the CDR3 is TGTGCCACCGCGGGCCGTTTCGGACTAGCGGACAATGAGCAGTTCTTC.